This entry lists 25 T cell receptor beta chains sequenced from one sample in a study of control samples from healthy donors and cancer patients. Method: immunoSEQ multiplex PCR; TCRdb's copy keeps in-frame clones and lacks some. Among 230,000 or so clones listed, about 93% were seen once. Material: blood. All receptors derive from a man aged 50 or older in good health.

This chain connects TRBV28 to TRBJ2-2; a weak D match, TRBD2 (7 bases). CDR3 length equals 16 residues. The V gene lost 6 bases and the J gene lost 2 bases, with 16 bases spanning the gap. Germline-derived CDR1 and CDR2 are MDHEN and SYDVKM. The CDR3 protein is CASSFRGGGNTGELFF. In DNA form, the CDR3 reads TGTGCCAGCAGCTTCAGAGGGGGGGGAAACACCGGGGAGCTGTTTTTT. Full variable domain (missing parts from reference TRBV28 and TRBJ2-2): DVKVTQSSRYLVKRTGEKVFLECVQDMDHENMFWYRQDPGLGLRLIYFSYDVKMKEKGDIPEGYSVSREKKERFSLILESASTNQTSMYLCASSFRGGGNTGELFFGEGSRLTVL.

V is TRBV5-4 and J is TRBJ1-2, with D possibly being TRBD1 (5 bases). CDR3 length: 14 residues. V lost 4 bases to trimming and J lost 7 bases, with 17 bases between them. Germline CDR1 reads SGHNT; CDR2 reads YYREEE (reference sequence). CDR3 nucleotides: TGTGCCAGCAGCATCCCTGACAGAAGGGGTGGCTACACCTTC. This encodes CASSIPDRRGGYTF.

This rearrangement joins TRBV4-1 to TRBJ1-1; the D gene is possibly TRBD1 (5 bases). The CDR3 loop spans 15 amino acids. V lost 3 bases to trimming and J lost 2 bases, with 13 bases between them. CDR1 and CDR2 from the germline V gene are MGHRA and YSYEKL. CDR3 sequence: CASSHGGGRNTEAFF. CDR3 coding DNA: TGCGCCAGCAGCCATGGTGGGGGGAGAAACACTGAAGCTTTCTTT.

This clone was counted once. The chain joins TRBV10-3 to TRBJ1-1; 9 positions match TRBD1. V shed 3 bases, J shed 3 bases, and the junction held 11 bases outside the gene matches. Germline lookup yields CDR1 ENHRY and CDR2 SYGVKD. This CDR3 has 17 amino acids. This chain's CDR3 is CAISDPQGAQIDTEAFF. In DNA form, the CDR3 reads TGTGCCATCAGTGACCCACAGGGGGCGCAGATAGACACTGAAGCTTTCTTT.

V gene TRBV5-1 combines with J gene TRBJ1-4; D may be TRBD1 (5 bases). Germline V lookup: CDR1 SGHRS, CDR2 YFSETQ. The length of the CDR3 is 15 residues. Between the trimmed V and J ends, which lost 0 bases and 10 bases, there was a span of 16 bases. The CDR3 reads CASSLDRPLEGKLFF. The CDR3 DNA reads as TGCGCCAGCAGCTTGGACAGGCCCCTGGAGGGAAAACTGTTTTTT.

This clone was counted a few times. The gene calls are TRBV14 and TRBJ2-3, with D perhaps matching TRBD1 (5 bases). The germline gives CDR1 SGHDN, CDR2 FVKESK. V lost 4 bases and J lost 5, with 10 bases in between. The CDR3 is 13 residues long. The CDR3 bases are TGTGCCAGCAGCCCCAGGGTATTAGATACGCAGTATTTT. The encoded protein is CASSPRVLDTQYF.

This chain connects TRBV7-9 to TRBJ2-2; TRBD1 matches 7 bases. CDR3 length: 16 amino acids. CDR1 and CDR2 (germline): SEHNR, FQNEAQ (reference sequence). Trimming cost V 5 bases and J 4 bases; bases outside gene matches: 10. The CDR3 DNA sequence: TGTGCCAGCAGCAGCATAGGGGGCGTGAGCACCGGGGAGCTGTTTTTT. Translation gives CASSSIGGVSTGELFF.

V gene TRBV25-1 combines with J gene TRBJ2-3; D is perhaps TRBD2 (6 bases). The germline CDR1 and CDR2 sequences are MGHDK and SYGVNS. Trimming pared 4 bases from V and 4 bases from J, leaving 15 bases between. The CDR3 loop spans 15 amino acids. In nucleotides, the CDR3 is TGTGCCAGCAGTGCGTCACTAGCCGGGGCAGATACGCAGTATTTT. This codes for CASSASLAGADTQYF.

This clone showed up just once. The rearrangement uses TRBV4-3 and TRBJ2-6; maybe TRBD1 (5 bases). Per germline, CDR1 LGHNA and CDR2 YSLEER. Deletions cut 0 bases from V and 5 bases from J, with 8 bases between. The CDR3 contains 15 residues. The CDR3 loop is CASSQDSGWANVLTF. DNA for the CDR3: TGCGCCAGCAGCCAAGATTCAGGGTGGGCCAACGTCCTGACTTTC.

The V and J genes are TRBV18 and TRBJ2-7, with 7 positions matching TRBD1. This CDR3 spans 13 amino acids. The V and J ends lost 6 bases and 6 bases, in that order; junction bases with no gene match: 8. Germline V gives CDR1 KGHSH, CDR2 LQKENI. CDR3 residues: CASSQGQPGEQYF. CDR3 nucleotides: TGTGCCAGCTCCCAGGGACAGCCCGGCGAGCAGTACTTC.

The J gene is TRBJ2-1, the V gene TRBV2; TRBD1 agrees at 8 bases. This CDR3 has 13 residues. Per the germline V gene, CDR1 is SNHLY and CDR2 is FYNNEI. Trimming removed 6 bases from V and 10 bases from J; junction bases left unmatched: 8. CDR3 nucleotides: TGTGCCAGCAGCCCGGGACAGGAATTCGAGCAGTTCTTC. It is translated as CASSPGQEFEQFF.

The chain employs TRBV2 and TRBJ1-3; no firm D call. The germline V gene encodes CDR1 SNHLY and CDR2 FYNNEI. The CDR3 contains 14 residues. V gave up 4 bases and J gave up 0 bases, with 7 bases separating them. The DNA of the CDR3 is TGTGCCAGCAGTGTAGGCGGCTCTGGAAACACCATATATTTT. This translates into CASSVGGSGNTIYF.

The chain joins TRBV7-9 to TRBJ1-5; D possibly corresponds to TRBD1 (5 bases). Germline V gives CDR1 SEHNR, CDR2 FQNEAQ (reference sequence). V was cut by 5 bases and J by 3 bases, with 11 bases left in between. There are 14 residues in the CDR3. CDR3 DNA sequence: TGTGCCAGCAGCATCGACAGCATCAATCAGCCCCAGCATTTT. This gives the protein CASSIDSINQPQHF.

V usage is TRBV2 and J usage is TRBJ1-3, with D maybe TRBD1 (6 bases). The CDR3 is 12 amino acids. Per germline, CDR1 SNHLY and CDR2 FYNNEI. Trimming cost V 9 bases and J 8 bases, with 14 bases left between them. CDR3 amino acids: CASSWTVDTIYF. The CDR3 DNA is TGTGCCAGTAGCTGGACAGTAGACACCATATATTTT.

This clone was seen only once. The chain carries TRBV28 and TRBJ1-4, with TRBD1 matching 7 bases. Per the germline V gene, CDR1 is MDHEN and CDR2 is SYDVKM. Trimming took 11 bases from V and 6 from J; bases not matched to a gene: 9. The CDR3 is 13 residues long. DNA of the CDR3: TGTGCCGCGGGGCAGGGGGGCGATGAAAAACTGTTTTTT. Its protein product is CAAGQGGDEKLFF.

The chain joins TRBV2 to TRBJ1-2; D is unresolved. The CDR3 covers 16 residues. With 5 bases removed from V and 7 bases from J, the gap between germline ends came to 23 bases. CDR1 is SNHLY, CDR2 FYNNEI, per germline. CDR3 sequence reads: CASSRTGGFLVRGYTF. For the CDR3, the DNA is TGTGCCAGCAGTCGGACGGGAGGATTTTTGGTTCGTGGCTACACCTTC.

The CDR3 DNA is TGTGCCAGCCCAGGGGACTTGAACACTGAAGCTTTCTTT. Translated: CASPGDLNTEAFF. V usage is TRBV2 and J usage is TRBJ1-1, with D possibly TRBD1 on 6 matching bases. Trimming left V 8 bases short and J 0 bases short, with 10 bases between. This CDR3 is built from 13 residues. The germline V gene has CDR1 SNHLY and CDR2 FYNNEI.

The chain employs TRBV29-1 and TRBJ2-4; D could derive from TRBD1 or TRBD2 (6 bases each). The germline V gene has CDR1 SQVTM and CDR2 ANQGSEA. Trimming took 5 bases from V and 4 from J, leaving 15 bases between them. This CDR3 has 14 amino acids. CDR3 sequence: CSVTLGGIKNIQYF. Written as DNA, the CDR3 is TGCAGCGTTACTCTAGGGGGGATTAAAAACATTCAGTACTTC.

The chain joins TRBV5-1 to TRBJ1-1; no clear D. The CDR3 covers 13 residues. The V and J ends lost 4 bases and 6 bases respectively, with 13 bases between them. Germline-derived CDR1 and CDR2 are SGHRS and YFSETQ. The CDR3 DNA reads as TGCGCCAGCAGCCCCGCAGTAGGACCTGAAGCTTTCTTT. Its protein is CASSPAVGPEAFF.

This rearrangement joins TRBV6-5 to TRBJ1-2; 7 nucleotides agree with TRBD1. The CDR3 runs to 14 residues. CDR1 MNHEY and CDR2 SVGAGI come from the germline V gene. Trimming cost V 6 bases and J 4 bases; bases outside gene matches: 8. The CDR3 DNA follows: TGTGCCAGCAGATCGACAGGGAGAGGCTATGGCTACACCTTC. Translated, it gives CASRSTGRGYGYTF.

V usage is TRBV19 and J usage is TRBJ2-5; possibly TRBD1 for D (6 bases). With 6 bases removed from V and 5 bases from J, the gap between germline ends came to 13 bases. Germline CDR1 reads LNHDA; CDR2 reads SQIVND (reference sequence). The CDR3 is 13 residues long. CDR3 nucleotides: TGTGCCAGTAGGTTCCAGGGGTTGGAGACCCAGTACTTC. Translated, it gives CASRFQGLETQYF.

The chain has TRBV28 and TRBJ1-2; D is uncertain. Germline V gives CDR1 MDHEN, CDR2 SYDVKM. The CDR3 is made up of 12 amino acids. V shed 5 bases and J shed 6 bases, with 10 bases lying between them. The CDR3 nucleotides read TGTGCCAGCAGTCAAACAGCGGATGGCTACACCTTC. This gives the protein CASSQTADGYTF.

Turning to this clone: Different DNA sequences within this sample yield the same CDR3. The rearrangement uses TRBV19 and TRBJ1-5; 9 bases are a match to TRBD1. This CDR3 region has 13 residues. Germline V gene lookup returns CDR1 LNHDA and CDR2 SQIVND (reference sequence). The J segment lost 4 bases and the V segment lost 5 bases, leaving 0 bases of the junction unmatched. CDR3 nucleotide sequence: TGTGCCAGTAGTGGGACAGGGAATCAGCCCCAGCATTTT. Amino acid sequence: CASSGTGNQPQHF. Full variable domain (outside the CDR3, taken from reference TRBV19 and TRBJ1-5): DGGITQSPKYLFRKEGQNVTLSCEQNLNHDAMYWYRQDPGQGLRLIYYSQIVNDFQKGDIAEGYSVSREKKESFPLTVTSAQKNPTAFYLCASSGTGNQPQHFGDGTRLSIL.

J is TRBJ2-1 and V is TRBV5-1, with 8 bases aligning to TRBD1. The CDR3 is 12 residues long. From germline, CDR1 is SGHRS and CDR2 YFSETQ. Trimming at V came to 4 bases and at J to 9 bases, leaving 3 bases not matched to a gene. The CDR3 spells CASSPDRGEQFF. The CDR3 region has the DNA TGCGCCAGCAGCCCTGACAGGGGTGAGCAGTTCTTC.

About this clone itself: Other DNA sequences from this sample encode an identical CDR3 as well. V and J are TRBV18 and TRBJ2-7; D is unclear. Trimming pared 2 bases from V and 0 bases from J, leaving 2 bases between. Per germline, CDR1 KGHSH and CDR2 LQKENI. There are 12 residues in the CDR3. The CDR3 here is CASSPDSYEQYF. The CDR3 nucleotides read TGTGCCAGCTCACCAGACTCCTACGAGCAGTACTTC.